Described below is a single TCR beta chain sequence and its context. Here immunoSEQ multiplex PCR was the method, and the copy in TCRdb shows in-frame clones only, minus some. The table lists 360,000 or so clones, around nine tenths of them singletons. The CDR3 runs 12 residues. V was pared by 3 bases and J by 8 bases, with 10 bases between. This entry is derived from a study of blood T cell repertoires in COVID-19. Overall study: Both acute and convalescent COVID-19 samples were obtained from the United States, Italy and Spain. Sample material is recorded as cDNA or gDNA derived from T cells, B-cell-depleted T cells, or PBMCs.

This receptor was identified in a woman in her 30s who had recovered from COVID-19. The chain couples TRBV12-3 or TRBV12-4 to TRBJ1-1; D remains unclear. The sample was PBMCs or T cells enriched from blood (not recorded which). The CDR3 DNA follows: TGTGCCAGCAGTTTTTTTCCGAGAGAAGCTTTCTTT. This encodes CASSFFPREAFF.